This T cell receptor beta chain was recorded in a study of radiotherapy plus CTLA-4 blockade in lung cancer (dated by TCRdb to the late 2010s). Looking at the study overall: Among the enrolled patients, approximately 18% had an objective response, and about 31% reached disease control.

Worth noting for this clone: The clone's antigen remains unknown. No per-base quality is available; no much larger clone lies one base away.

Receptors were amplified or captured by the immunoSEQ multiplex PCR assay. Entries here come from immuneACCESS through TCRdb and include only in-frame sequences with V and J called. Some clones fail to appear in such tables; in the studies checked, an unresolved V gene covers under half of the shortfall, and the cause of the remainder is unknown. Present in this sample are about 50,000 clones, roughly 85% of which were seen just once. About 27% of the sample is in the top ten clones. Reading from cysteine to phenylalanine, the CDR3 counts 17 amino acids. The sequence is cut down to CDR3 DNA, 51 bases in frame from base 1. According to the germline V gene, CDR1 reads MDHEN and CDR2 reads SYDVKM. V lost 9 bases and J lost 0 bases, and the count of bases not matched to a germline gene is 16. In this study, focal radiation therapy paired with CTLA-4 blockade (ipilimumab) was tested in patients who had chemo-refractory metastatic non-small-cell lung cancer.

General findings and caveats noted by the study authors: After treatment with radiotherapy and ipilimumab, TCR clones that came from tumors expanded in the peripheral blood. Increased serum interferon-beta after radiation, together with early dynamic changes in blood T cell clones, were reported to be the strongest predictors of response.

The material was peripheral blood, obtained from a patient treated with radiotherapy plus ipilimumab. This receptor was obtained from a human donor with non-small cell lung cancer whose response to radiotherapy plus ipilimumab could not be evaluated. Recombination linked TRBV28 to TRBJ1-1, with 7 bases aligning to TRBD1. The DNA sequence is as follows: TGTGCCAGTCCCTTGCCCGGGACAGCGAACATGAACACTGAAGCTTTCTTT. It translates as CASPLPGTANMNTEAFF.